These 6 T cell receptor beta chains share one sample of origin, sequenced in a study of T cells in Graves' hyperthyroidism and ophthalmopathy. TCR beta CDR3 regions were amplified from RNA transcripts. RT-PCR in the first round (using the HTBI primer set) targeted the TCR CDR3. TCRdb analysed the multiplex PCR reads with MiXCR anew, one entry per CDR3 protein. The sample has approximately 510,000 distinct CDR3 sequences, less than 25% seen once; the top ten hold approximately 26%. Sequenced: blood. The receptors were sampled from a man aged 18 to 30 with Graves' hyperthyroidism.

This clonotype was observed many times. This chain connects TRBV20-1 to TRBJ2-7, with D unclear. Germline V gene data show CDR1 as DFQATT and CDR2 as SNEGSKA (reference sequence). V lost 3 bases to trimming and J lost 3 bases, with 9 bases between them. The CDR3 contains 12 residues. The CDR3: CSARAGFYEQYF. CDR3 in DNA: TGCAGTGCTAGGGCAGGTTTCTACGAGCAGTACTTC.

Many counts were recorded for this clonotype. This chain uses TRBV7-9 with TRBJ1-2, with D uncertain. This CDR3 has 13 amino acids. Germline CDR1 and CDR2: SEHNR and FQNEAQ (reference sequence). V was clipped by 2 bases and J by 2 bases, with 6 bases between them. This chain's CDR3 is CASSLQDNYGYTF. The DNA of the CDR3 is TGTGCCAGCAGCTTACAGGACAACTATGGCTACACCTTC.

This clonotype was observed once. This rearrangement joins TRBV24-1 to TRBJ2-7, with 9 nucleotides matching TRBD1. The CDR3 loop spans 15 amino acids. Germline trimming cut 6 bases from V and 2 bases from J; bases unmatched to any gene: 7. Germline V gene data show CDR1 as KGHDR and CDR2 as SFDVKD. Here the CDR3 DNA reads TGTGCCACCAGTCACGCCGGGACAGGGACCTACGAGCAGTACTTC. Amino acids: CATSHAGTGTYEQYF.

The chain couples TRBV28 to TRBJ1-6; unclear D gene. V was cut by 2 bases and J by 7 bases, with 9 bases left in between. Germline loops: CDR1 MDHEN, CDR2 SYDVKM. The CDR3 has 14 amino acids. The CDR3 region has the DNA TGTGCCAGCAGTTTACAAGGTCCCAATTCACCCCTCCACTTT. The encoded protein is CASSLQGPNSPLHF.

In this sample, this clonotype turned up many times. The chain couples TRBV20-1 to TRBJ2-7, with D tentatively TRBD1 or TRBD2 (5 bases each). Germline assignment: CDR1 DFQATT and CDR2 SNEGSKA (reference sequence). This CDR3 has 13 residues. Trimming pared 3 bases from V and 1 base from J, leaving 10 bases between. This CDR3 reads CSASSGQSYEQYF. In DNA, the CDR3 is TGCAGTGCTAGCTCGGGGCAGTCCTACGAGCAGTACTTC.

In this sample, this clonotype turned up a few times. V is TRBV3-1 and J is TRBJ1-2; D might be TRBD1 (5 bases). The CDR3 has 16 residues. Germline lookup yields CDR1 LGHDT and CDR2 YNNKEL (reference sequence). Trimming stripped 5 bases from V and 2 bases from J, with 18 bases between. The CDR3 coding sequence is TGTGCCAGCAGCGGACACAAGTCCCGAGACAACTATGGCTACACCTTC. It specifies CASSGHKSRDNYGYTF.